A selection of T cell receptor beta chains follows, all from one sample in a study of CD8 T cell repertoires and HIV-1 epitope variants. Profiled with immunoSEQ multiplex PCR; TCRdb holds only in-frame clones, not every one. The repertoire holds some 7,000 clones, with just over 65% as singletons. No cognate antigen is known for these TCRs. Sequencing input: cultured CD8+ T cells derived from PBMCs. The source is a male donor with HIV. CDR3s include the opening cysteine and the closing phenylalanine or tryptophan. A D gene is named only where the DNA matches it firmly. The size of a clone is reported for some rows only, either as once, few or many, or as a class for expanded clones.

TRBJ2-3 . . TRBV1 TGCACCAGCAGCCAAGATCGGGGGGAGCACACAGATACGCAGTATTTT CTSSQDRGEHTDTQYF
TRBJ1-1 once TRBD1 TRBV6-1 TGTGCCAGCAGTCTCCACGGGACAGGGAACACTGAGGCTTTCTTT CASSLHGTGNTEAFF
TRBJ1-4 medium-sized . TRBV5-6 TGTGCCAGCAGCTTGGGAGGGGCAAAACTGTTTTTT CASSLGGAKLFF
TRBJ1-3 . . TRBV7-9 TGTGCCAGCAGCTTATATTATCGTGGCAGGTCCTACTCTGGAAACACCATATATTTT CASSLYYRGRSYSGNTIYF
TRBJ2-7 medium-sized . TRBV28 TGTGCCAGCAGCCCCCCGGACAGCTACGAGCAGTACTTC CASSPPDSYEQYF
TRBJ1-2 . TRBD1 TRBV9 TGTGCCAGCAGCGTCCGACAGGGGGGCTATGGCTACACCTTC CASSVRQGGYGYTF
TRBJ1-2 . . TRBV5-1 TGCGCCAGCAGCTTGGGTGGCGAGGGGCCGGTGTATGGCTACACCTTC CASSLGGEGPVYGYTF
TRBJ2-3 . TRBD2 TRBV7-6 TGTGCCAGCAGCTTAGCGGAAACTAGCGGGGGGGCCCACGCCGCTACGCAGTATTTT CASSLAETSGGAHAATQYF
TRBJ2-3 . TRBD1 TRBV6-6 TGTGCCAGCAGTGGGACAGGCGGGACAGATACGCAGTATTTT CASSGTGGTDTQYF
TRBJ2-3 . . TRBV19 TGTGCCAGTGCGGACAAGTTTAGCACAGATACGCAGTATTTT CASADKFSTDTQYF
TRBJ1-1 . . TRBV5-1 TGCGCCAGCAGCTCCTCGGGAGGGAACACTGAAGCTTTCTTT CASSSSGGNTEAFF
TRBJ1-5 once . TRBV7-2 TGTGCCAGCAGCTTTAAGGGGTCGGATCAGCCCCAGCATTTT CASSFKGSDQPQHF
TRBJ1-2 . . TRBV28 TGTGCCAGCAGTTCGGCGAGGGGCTACACCTTC CASSSARGYTF
TRBJ2-7 . . TRBV5-6 TGTGCCAGCAGTGGTACACCCACCTACGAGCAGTACTTC CASSGTPTYEQYF
TRBJ1-6 once . TRBV5-1 TGCGCCAGCAGCTTGGAAGCCTCTTCGGGGTCACCCCTCCACTTT CASSLEASSGSPLHF
TRBJ2-6 . . TRBV6-5 TGTGCCACCGGCTATGGGGCCAATGTCCTGACTTTC CATGYGANVLTF
TRBJ1-4 few . TRBV27 TGTGCCAGCAGTTTAAGGATAGGGTCTAATGAAAAACTGTTTTTT CASSLRIGSNEKLFF
TRBJ2-7 . . TRBV2 TGTGCCAGCAGTGACGAGCTCGAGATCTACGAGCAGTACTTC CASSDELEIYEQYF
TRBJ2-7 once TRBD1 TRBV5-8 TGTGCCAGCAGCTTGGGGGACAGTGACTCCTACGAGCAGTACTTC CASSLGDSDSYEQYF
TRBJ2-1 . . TRBV9 TGTGCCAGCAGCGTTCAGGGTCAGGGGAATGAGCAGTTCTTC CASSVQGQGNEQFF
TRBJ2-5 . . TRBV19 TGTGCCAGTACAGGGCAGGAGCGGGAGACCCAGTACTTC CASTGQERETQYF
TRBJ2-7 few TRBD1 TRBV4-1 TGCGCCAGCAGCCAAGACGACAGGGGTTCCTACGAGCAGTACTTC CASSQDDRGSYEQYF
TRBJ2-2 few . TRBV6-5 TGTGCCAGCAGGGGGAGACAGAAGAACACCGGGGAGCTGTTTTTT CASRGRQKNTGELFF
TRBJ1-2 few . TRBV19 TGTGCCAGTAGTCCCGGCAGCTATGGCTACACCTTC CASSPGSYGYTF
TRBJ1-6 . . TRBV14 TGTGCCAGCAGCCAATATGCGGCGTGGGGGAATTCACCCCTCCACTTT CASSQYAAWGNSPLHF
TRBJ2-5 few TRBD2 TRBV28 TGTGCCAGCAGTTCCGACGGACTAGCGGGGCAAGAGACCCAGTACTTC CASSSDGLAGQETQYF
TRBJ2-7 . TRBD2 TRBV6-6 TGTGCCAGCAGTTACGGGCTAGCGGGAGTATACGAGCAGTACTTC CASSYGLAGVYEQYF
TRBJ1-2 . TRBD1 TRBV7-9 TGCGCCAGCAGCCAAGATGCACAGGGGAACTATGGCTACACCTTC CASSQDAQGNYGYTF
TRBJ2-7 few . TRBV5-1 TGCGCCAGCAGCTTGGAGCCTAGCTTAACCTCCTACGAGCAGTACTTC CASSLEPSLTSYEQYF
TRBJ2-4 . . TRBV6-6 TGTGCCAGCAGGAACACTGGACAGAGCTGGTACTTC CASRNTGQSWYF
TRBJ1-4 few . TRBV4-2 TGTGCCAGCAGCCAAGGATCACAGGAGGAACTGTTTTTT CASSQGSQEELFF
TRBJ2-1 . TRBD2 TRBV18 TGTGCCAGCTCACCACCTGGGACTAGCGGGGGGTACAATGAGCAGTTCTTC CASSPPGTSGGYNEQFF
TRBJ2-2 . . TRBV5-6 TGTGCCAGCAGCTTGGGGGTCAGTTTGGAGCTGTTTTTT CASSLGVSLELFF
TRBJ1-1 . TRBD1 TRBV5-6 TGTGCCAGCAGCCGACAGGGGAACACTGAAGCTTTCTTT CASSRQGNTEAFF
TRBJ2-5 . . TRBV7-8 TGTGCCAGCAGGGTTGGGGCCCAAGTGACGGCCCAGTACTTC CASRVGAQVTAQYF
TRBJ1-1 . . TRBV6-6 TGTGCCACCAGGGATCGGGTGAACACTGAAGCTTTCTTT CATRDRVNTEAFF
TRBJ2-3 . TRBD1 TRBV5-1 TGCGCCAGCAGCTCAAGGACAGGGGAAGGCACAGATACGCAGTATTTT CASSSRTGEGTDTQYF
TRBJ2-7 . . TRBV6-6 TGTGCCAGCAGTTACTCGCAGGGCTACGAGCAGTACTTC CASSYSQGYEQYF
TRBJ2-7 . . TRBV13 TGTGCCAGCAGCTTCTCCGTCTCGCTGGGAAACGAGCAGTACTTC CASSFSVSLGNEQYF
TRBJ2-7 . . TRBV2 TGTGCCAGCAGGGGACCCTACGAGCAGTACTTC CASRGPYEQYF
TRBJ2-1 once . TRBV6-5 TGTGCCAGCAGTTCTGGGTGGGATGAGCAGTTCTTC CASSSGWDEQFF
TRBJ2-1 . TRBD1 TRBV19 TGTGCCAGTACCCCCGAAATGACAGGGGTCACCTACAATGAGCAGTTCTTC CASTPEMTGVTYNEQFF
TRBJ2-1 . . TRBV9 TGTGCCAGCAGCGGAGAGTCCGGGGGCCGGAATGAGCAGTTCTTC CASSGESGGRNEQFF
TRBJ2-1 . TRBD1 TRBV28 TGTGCCAGCAGTTTATCACAGGGGATATCCTACAATGAGCAGTTCTTC CASSLSQGISYNEQFF
TRBJ2-2 . . TRBV13 TGTGCCAGCAGCCCTTTGAACACCGGGGAGCTGTTTTTT CASSPLNTGELFF
TRBJ2-2 . . TRBV2 TGTGCCAGCAAGTCAACATACGCGAACACCGGGGAGCTGTTTTTT CASKSTYANTGELFF
TRBJ2-7 . TRBD2 TRBV28 TGTGCCAGCAGTTTTGCGGCTAGCGGGGGCTACGAGCAGTACTTC CASSFAASGGYEQYF
TRBJ1-1 few TRBD1 TRBV29-1 TGCAGCGTGGACAGGGGGAACACTGAAGCTTTCTTT CSVDRGNTEAFF